This entry concerns a single TCR beta chain. The entry originates in a study of blood T cell repertoires in COVID-19. Study-wide background: Sites in the United States, Italy and Spain provided acute and convalescent COVID-19 samples. Sources were T cells, B-cell-depleted T cells, or PBMCs; the material itself was cDNA or gDNA.

How the authors handled the data: From reference gene primer amplification, estimates of nucleated cell counts were derived. TCRdb keeps only in-frame clones here, not all; method: immunoSEQ multiplex PCR. The V and J calls and clone size are taken from that table; D and trimming were inferred from the DNA. The sample contains over 150,000 clones, around 84% of which appear only once. Material for sequencing was peripheral blood. The clonotype comes from a man aged 50 or older with active or convalescent COVID-19.

The CDR3 spells CASSPGQGAYNEQFF. The CDR3 DNA reads TGTGCCAGTAGTCCAGGACAGGGGGCCTACAATGAGCAGTTCTTC. The J gene is TRBJ2-1, the V gene TRBV19; 10 bases are a match to TRBD1. Looked up from germline, CDR1 is LNHDA and CDR2 is SQIVND (reference sequence). This CDR3 has 15 residues. With V trimmed by 5 bases and J by 2 bases, 3 bases remained unmatched.